Shown below are 28 T cell receptor beta chains from a single sample sequenced in a study of blood T cells in healthy people across ages. Alongside a J-beta primer mix, a sample-barcoded 5' primer served in a second PCR lasting about 7 to 12 cycles. MiXCR, run by TCRdb on the 5' RACE reads, gives a single entry per CDR3 protein. This sample has around 710,000 distinct CDR3 sequences, with roughly 45% found just once. The sequencing sample was made of blood. The receptor set was obtained from a woman aged 55-75 years in good health.

This rearrangement joins TRBV28 to TRBJ2-7; possible D gene TRBD2, 5 bases. The germline CDR1 and CDR2 sequences are MDHEN and SYDVKM. The CDR3 covers 13 residues. Deletions cut 8 bases from V and 2 bases from J, with 13 bases between. The CDR3 DNA is TGTGCCAGCTGGAACTCGAGGGCCTACGAGCAGTACTTC. Its protein product is CASWNSRAYEQYF.

The CDR3: CASSLSGTSGYGYTF. The CDR3 region has the DNA TGTGCCAGCAGTTTATCCGGGACGTCTGGCTATGGCTACACCTTC. This sequence joins TRBV27 and TRBJ1-2; tentative D call: TRBD1 (5 bases). The CDR3 is 15 amino acids. Trimming took 0 bases from V and 4 from J, leaving 12 bases between them. The V gene's germline CDR1 is MNHEY and CDR2 SMNVEV (reference sequence).

As regards this clonotype: At one end the junction does not follow the germline gene, possibly because of a read error. The chain employs TRBV18 and TRBJ2-7; perhaps TRBD2 as D (6 bases). Germline lookup yields CDR1 KGHSH and CDR2 LQKENI. This CDR3 is built from 13 residues. This chain's CDR3 is CASAPSARYEQYF. CDR3 sequence (DNA): TGTGCCAGCGCACCTAGCGCGCGCTACGAGCAGTACTTC.

This clonotype was seen at least ten times. This chain joins TRBV6-2 or TRBV6-3 and TRBJ2-5; possibly TRBD2 for D (6 bases). In germline, CDR1 is MNHEY, CDR2 SVGEGT. Deletions cut 2 bases from V and 2 bases from J, with 12 bases between. CDR3 length: 15 amino acids. The chain's CDR3 is CASSYDDSGQETQYF. The DNA for the CDR3 is TGTGCCAGCAGTTACGATGATAGCGGTCAAGAGACCCAGTACTTC.

The rearrangement joins TRBV7-3 to TRBJ2-7, with 11 bases lining up with TRBD1. After removal of 4 bases from V and 5 bases from J, the junction contained 1 base not matched to a gene. Germline V gives CDR1 SGHTA, CDR2 FQGTGA. The CDR3 spans 13 residues. The CDR3 region has the DNA TGTGCCAGCAGCTCGGACAGGGGGCACGAGCAGTACTTC. This codes for CASSSDRGHEQYF.

This clonotype was counted many times. The CDR3, as DNA: TGTGCCAGCAGTTTATTTTCCGGGGGTGGCTACACCTTC. It is translated as CASSLFSGGGYTF. J is TRBJ1-2 and V is TRBV12-3 or TRBV12-4; TRBD1 might be the D (5 bases). The CDR3 spans 13 residues. The V end was cut by 2 bases, the J end by 7 bases, with 11 bases between.

The V gene is TRBV7-3, the J gene TRBJ2-5, with D hard to call. The V and J ends lost 1 base and 4 bases respectively, with 10 bases between them. CDR3 length: 14 amino acids. The germline V gene has CDR1 SGHTA and CDR2 FQGTGA. CDR3 coding DNA: TGTGCCAGCAGCTTAAATCACGGAGCAGAGACCCAGTACTTC. Translating it yields CASSLNHGAETQYF.

The chain recombines TRBV9 with TRBJ2-4; D remains unclear. V shed 0 bases and J shed 9 bases, with 16 bases lying between them. The germline CDR1 and CDR2 sequences are SGDLS and YYNGEE. The CDR3 extends over 15 amino acids. The DNA for the CDR3 is TGTGCCAGCAGCGTAGACGAAACCAAGAGGAGCATTCAGTACTTC. This codes for CASSVDETKRSIQYF. Using reference TRBV9 and TRBJ2-4 for the parts outside the CDR3, the full variable domain is DSGVTQTPKHLITATGQRVTLRCSPRSGDLSVYWYQQSLDQGLQFLIQYYNGEERAKGNILERFSAQQFPDLHSELNLSSLELGDSALYFCASSVDETKRSIQYFGAGTRLSVL.

The sample holds a few counts of this clonotype. The genes are TRBV29-1 and TRBJ2-3, with no clear D. Germline CDR1 SQVTM, CDR2 ANQGSEA. Between the trimmed V and J ends, which lost 8 bases and 0 bases, there was a span of 9 bases. The CDR3 spans 12 residues. CDR3 protein: CSLARSTDTQYF. CDR3 nucleotide sequence: TGCAGCCTGGCCCGGAGCACAGATACGCAGTATTTT.

The chain carries TRBV6-6 and TRBJ2-7, with TRBD2 matching over 11 bases. With V trimmed by 7 bases and J by 3 bases, 8 bases remained unmatched. The CDR3 has 15 amino acids. Germline CDR1 reads MNHNY; CDR2 reads SVGAGI (reference sequence). The CDR3 loop reads CASTLHGTSGYEQYF. Written as DNA, the CDR3 is TGTGCCAGCACCCTTCATGGGACTAGCGGCTACGAGCAGTACTTC.

This sequence joins TRBV6-2 or TRBV6-3 and TRBJ2-5; 7 bases line up with TRBD2. Trimming cost V 2 bases and J 11 bases; bases outside gene matches: 14. Germline CDR1 is MNHEY and CDR2 is SVGEGT. The CDR3 extends over 15 amino acids. CDR3 region: CASSYAGEGRNEQYF. The CDR3 coding sequence is TGTGCCAGCAGTTACGCCGGGGAGGGCCGGAATGAGCAGTACTTC.

This clonotype came up a few times. The rearrangement uses TRBV12-3 or TRBV12-4 and TRBJ2-2; unclear D gene. Deletions cut 6 bases from V and 6 bases from J, with 11 bases between. There are 13 residues in the CDR3. CDR3 region: CASSSFSAGELFF. The CDR3 coding sequence is TGTGCCAGCAGCTCCTTCTCGGCCGGGGAGCTGTTTTTT.

The chain is built from TRBV3-1 and TRBJ2-2; possibly TRBD2 for D (5 bases). Germline CDR1 LGHDT, CDR2 YNNKEL (reference sequence). CDR3 length: 15 amino acids. The germline V and J ends were trimmed by 3 bases and 1 base, with 9 bases remaining between them. The CDR3 loop reads CASSQSGVNTGELFF. Here the CDR3 DNA reads TGTGCCAGCAGCCAGAGCGGAGTGAACACCGGGGAGCTGTTTTTT.

About this clonotype itself: A single base separates this from a much larger clone, so it may be a read error. This chain links TRBV7-2 with TRBJ2-7, with 8 bases matching TRBD2. Germline V lookup: CDR1 SGHTA, CDR2 FQGNSA. The CDR3 extends over 14 amino acids. V was clipped by 6 bases and J by 0 bases; unmatched bases: 4. The DNA for the CDR3 is TGTGCCAGCAGACCGACTAGCGACTCCTACGAGCAGTACTTC. It encodes CASRPTSDSYEQYF.

This clonotype was counted only a few times. CDR3 residues: CASSQRLAGADINYNEQFF. The CDR3 coding sequence is TGTGCCAGCAGCCAAAGACTAGCGGGGGCCGATATTAACTACAATGAGCAGTTCTTC. The V and J genes are TRBV11-2 and TRBJ2-1; 12 bases line up with TRBD2. Unmatched junction bases numbered 14, after V lost 5 bases and J lost 3 bases. The CDR3 consists of 19 residues. Looked up from germline, CDR1 is SGHAT and CDR2 is FQNNGV.

This rearrangement joins TRBV3-1 to TRBJ2-5; D is perhaps TRBD1 (8 bases). Trimming removed 2 bases at V and 11 bases at J, with 30 bases between. This CDR3 spans 18 amino acids. CDR1 and CDR2 (germline): LGHDT, YNNKEL (reference sequence). The CDR3 region has the DNA TGTGCCAGCAGCCAATCGGGGGGAACAGGGGGGAGCTACAATGAGCAGTACTTC. Translation gives CASSQSGGTGGSYNEQYF.

The chain uses TRBV28 and TRBJ2-1, with D perhaps matching TRBD2 (5 bases). The J call could be wrong; TRBJ2-7 is a better fit for the DNA end. There are 15 residues in the CDR3. The germline CDR1 and CDR2 sequences are MDHEN and SYDVKM. The DNA for the CDR3 is TGTGCCAGCAGGAGTCCCGGGATCTCCTACAATGAGCAGTACTTC. This sequence encodes CASRSPGISYNEQYF.

J is TRBJ1-1 and V is TRBV9, with D perhaps TRBD1 (5 bases). Germline V lookup: CDR1 SGDLS, CDR2 YYNGEE. Trimming shortened V by 0 bases and J by 1 base, and 13 bases separated the two germline ends. The CDR3 has 16 amino acids. CDR3 DNA: TGTGCCAGCAGCGTAGGAGGAGGACAAACGAACACTGAAGCTTTCTTT. It is translated as CASSVGGGQTNTEAFF. Looking up the rest from reference TRBV9 and TRBJ1-1 gives the full variable domain: DSGVTQTPKHLITATGQRVTLRCSPRSGDLSVYWYQQSLDQGLQFLIQYYNGEERAKGNILERFSAQQFPDLHSELNLSSLELGDSALYFCASSVGGGQTNTEAFFGQGTRLTVV.

The chain uses TRBV11-3 and TRBJ2-1; D unresolved. CDR3 length equals 15 residues. V shed 5 bases and J shed 2 bases, with 13 bases lying between them. The germline V gene has CDR1 SGHNT and CDR2 YENEEA. CDR3 sequence reads: CASSPPSATYNEQFF. In DNA, the CDR3 is TGTGCCAGCAGCCCCCCAAGCGCAACCTACAATGAGCAGTTCTTC.

This clonotype was counted ten times or more. The chain has TRBV3-1 and TRBJ2-5, with 13 bases that match TRBD2. V shed 4 bases, J shed 5 bases, and the junction held 7 bases outside the gene matches. The germline V gene encodes CDR1 LGHDT and CDR2 YNNKEL (reference sequence). The CDR3 loop spans 16 amino acids. DNA of the CDR3: TGTGCCAGCAGCCGCGGACTAGCGGGAGTTTCTGAGACCCAGTACTTC. Its translation is CASSRGLAGVSETQYF.

In this sample, this clonotype turned up a few times. The chain employs TRBV13 and TRBJ2-5; no clear D gene. This CDR3 contains 13 residues. V gave up 4 bases and J gave up 0 bases, with 6 bases separating them. Germline-derived CDR1 and CDR2 are PRHDT and FYEKMQ (reference sequence). CDR3 DNA sequence: TGTGCCAGCAGCTCAGCGTACCAAGAGACCCAGTACTTC. Its translation: CASSSAYQETQYF.

This chain joins TRBV11-3 and TRBJ2-1; 8 bases align to TRBD2. The V and J ends lost 2 bases and 8 bases, in that order; junction bases with no gene match: 5. The CDR3 runs 14 residues. Germline V gene sequence: CDR1 SGHNT, CDR2 YENEEA. Here the CDR3 reads CASSLSGRSHEQFF. The CDR3, as DNA: TGTGCCAGCAGCTTAAGCGGGAGATCCCATGAGCAGTTCTTC. Combining the CDR3 with reference TRBV11-3 and TRBJ2-1 gives the whole variable domain EAGVVQSPRYKIIEKKQPVAFWCNPISGHNTLYWYLQNLGQGPELLIRYENEEAVDDSQLPKDRFSAERLKGVDSTLKIQPAELGDSAVYLCASSLSGRSHEQFFGPGTRLTVL.

This chain uses TRBV20-1 with TRBJ2-3, with a weak D call TRBD2 (5 bases). CDR1 and CDR2 from the germline V gene are DFQATT and SNEGSKA (reference sequence). The CDR3 has 14 amino acids. The V and J ends lost 6 bases and 1 base respectively, with 14 bases between them. DNA of the CDR3: TGCAGTGCCCATAGGTTCGGGGGCACAGATACGCAGTATTTT. The encoded protein is CSAHRFGGTDTQYF.

V gene TRBV10-3 combines with J gene TRBJ1-1; D may be TRBD1 (5 bases). This CDR3 comprises 13 residues. Germline V lookup: CDR1 ENHRY, CDR2 SYGVKD. The V and J ends lost 10 bases and 0 bases respectively, with 12 bases between them. CDR3 nucleotide sequence: TGTGCCAGCAGGGTCAATTTGAACACTGAAGCTTTCTTT. Translation: CASRVNLNTEAFF.

The V call is TRBV28, the J call TRBJ1-1; D is uncertain. The V end lost 6 bases, the J end lost 4 bases, and 9 bases lay between the germline ends. From germline, CDR1 is MDHEN and CDR2 SYDVKM. The CDR3 is 12 amino acids. The CDR3 nucleotides read TGTGCCAGCAGGTTGGAGACCACTGAAGCTTTCTTT. Amino acid sequence: CASRLETTEAFF.

This clonotype occurred many times. The chain carries TRBV29-1 and TRBJ2-5; 10 bases agree with TRBD2. CDR3 length equals 14 residues. Germline V CDR1 and CDR2: SQVTM, ANQGSEA. V was pared by 4 bases and J by 5 bases, with 7 bases of the junction left unmatched. The CDR3 coding sequence is TGCAGCGTTGGGCTAGCGGGAGTTGGGGAGACCCAGTACTTC. Translated, it gives CSVGLAGVGETQYF. The complete variable domain, with remaining parts taken from reference TRBV29-1 and TRBJ2-5, reads SAVISQKPSRDICQRGTSLTIQCQVDSQVTMMFWYRQQPGQSLTLIATANQGSEATYESGFVIDKFPISRPNLTFSTLTVSNMSPEDSSIYLCSVGLAGVGETQYFGPGTRLLVL.

This chain joins TRBV20-1 and TRBJ2-5; no firm D call. Trimming took off 8 bases at V and 11 bases at J, with 24 bases between the two ends. The CDR3 extends over 13 amino acids. CDR1 and CDR2 (germline): DFQATT, SNEGSKA (reference sequence). CDR3 nucleotides: TGCAGTAGCTCCGGTAGAGCCTACAATGAGCAGTACTTC. Amino acids: CSSSGRAYNEQYF.

Only a few counts were recorded for this clonotype. The chain couples TRBV7-3 to TRBJ2-7; D possibly corresponds to TRBD1 (6 bases). Germline lookup yields CDR1 SGHTA and CDR2 FQGTGA. This CDR3 comprises 13 residues. Deletions cut 0 bases from V and 5 bases from J, with 8 bases between. CDR3 region: CASSLTPGDEQYF. CDR3 nucleotide sequence: TGTGCCAGCAGCTTAACCCCAGGGGACGAGCAGTACTTC.